This T cell receptor (beta chain) was sequenced during a study of post-analysis software for immune sequencing data. Unique molecular identifiers featured in each of the TCR beta cDNA libraries. A single record per CDR3 protein comes from TCRdb applying MiXCR to the PCR reads. This repertoire shows hundreds of thousands of distinct CDR3 sequences, roughly 45% found once; its top ten account for roughly an eighth. In regard to this clonotype: Its matching antigen is unknown.

Study outcomes and limitations: In patients, TRBV5-6, TRBV5-1 and TRBV20-1 belonged to about five TRBV segments found more frequently than in controls. Analysis by F measure revealed that same-batch samples clustered strongly together.

The length of the CDR3 is 15 residues. Per germline, CDR1 SGHTS and CDR2 YDEGEE. Trimming left V 1 base short and J 2 bases short, with 12 bases between. The source of this sequence is a girl between 5 and 17 years old with multiple sclerosis. Sequenced: blood. The rearrangement joins TRBV5-8 to TRBJ2-5; D tentatively reads TRBD1 or TRBD2 (5 bases each). The DNA for the CDR3 is TGTGCCAGCAGCTTGTTGCAGGGACCTCAAGAGACCCAGTACTTC. It specifies CASSLLQGPQETQYF.